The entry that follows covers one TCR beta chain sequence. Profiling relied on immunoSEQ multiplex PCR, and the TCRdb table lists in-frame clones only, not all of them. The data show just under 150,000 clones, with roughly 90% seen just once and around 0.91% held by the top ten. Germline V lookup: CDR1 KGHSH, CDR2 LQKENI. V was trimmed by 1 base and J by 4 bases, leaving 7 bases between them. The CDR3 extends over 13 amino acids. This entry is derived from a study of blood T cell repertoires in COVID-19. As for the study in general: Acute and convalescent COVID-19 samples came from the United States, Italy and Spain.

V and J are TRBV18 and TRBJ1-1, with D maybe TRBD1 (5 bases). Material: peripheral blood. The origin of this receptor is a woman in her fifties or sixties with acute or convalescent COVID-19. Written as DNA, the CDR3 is TGTGCCAGCTCACCACGGGGCAGCACTGAAGCTTTCTTT. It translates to CASSPRGSTEAFF.